Listed below are T cell receptor beta chains from one sample, sequenced in a study of human T cells and chemical hapten exposure. A single record per CDR3 protein comes from TCRdb applying MiXCR to the RACE reads. Of tens of thousands of distinct CDR3 sequences in the sample, approximately 9.6% were seen once. Sequences were derived from whole blood, sampled in connection with sensitization to the hapten diphenylcyclopropenone (DPC). Receptor source: a woman under 40 with alopecia areata. Some clones in this sample may be carry-over from other donors' samples. Both conserved end residues are part of each CDR3. Each record gives: CDR3 length, V gene, clone size, D gene, J gene, CDR3 DNA, CDR3 protein. A D gene is named only where the DNA matches it firmly. A clone size is listed for some rows: how often the clone was seen (once, few, many), or a class if it is expanded.

CDR3 length: 14
V gene: TRBV7-3
clone size: .
D gene: .
J gene: TRBJ2-3
CDR3 DNA: TGTGCCAGCAGCTCCGCTTGGGGCACAGATACGCAGTATTTT
CDR3 protein: CASSSAWGTDTQYF

CDR3 length: 18
V gene: TRBV18
clone size: few
D gene: TRBD2
J gene: TRBJ2-1
CDR3 DNA: TGTGCCAGCTCACGCGGGACTAGCGGGGGTGTCTCCTACAATGAGCAGTTCTTC
CDR3 protein: CASSRGTSGGVSYNEQFF

CDR3 length: 15
V gene: TRBV5-1
clone size: many
D gene: .
J gene: TRBJ1-6
CDR3 DNA: TGCGCCAGCAGCTTAATTGAAGGGAATAATTCACCCCTCCACTTT
CDR3 protein: CASSLIEGNNSPLHF

CDR3 length: 13
V gene: TRBV13
clone size: .
D gene: .
J gene: TRBJ2-7
CDR3 DNA: TGTGCCAGCAGCTGGTATAGCTCCTACGAGCAGTACTTC
CDR3 protein: CASSWYSSYEQYF

CDR3 length: 15
V gene: TRBV28
clone size: .
D gene: .
J gene: TRBJ1-5
CDR3 DNA: TGTGCCAGCAGTTTCCGGGGGGCAGGGGACCAGCCCCAGCATTTT
CDR3 protein: CASSFRGAGDQPQHF

CDR3 length: 15
V gene: TRBV19
clone size: many
D gene: .
J gene: TRBJ2-3
CDR3 DNA: TGTGCCAGTACCCGGGGACCGACGGGCACAGATACGCAGTATTTT
CDR3 protein: CASTRGPTGTDTQYF

CDR3 length: 14
V gene: TRBV11-2
clone size: few
D gene: .
J gene: TRBJ1-1
CDR3 DNA: TGTGCCAGCAGCCCGTGGAGGTCCAACACTGAAGCTTTCTTT
CDR3 protein: CASSPWRSNTEAFF

CDR3 length: 12
V gene: TRBV12-3/TRBV12-4
clone size: .
D gene: .
J gene: TRBJ2-3
CDR3 DNA: TGTGCCAGCAGTTTGCGGAGAGATACGCAGTATTTT
CDR3 protein: CASSLRRDTQYF

CDR3 length: 14
V gene: TRBV20-1
clone size: many
D gene: TRBD1
J gene: TRBJ2-5
CDR3 DNA: TGCAGTGCTAGGGCCGGGACAGCGCAAGAGACCCAGTACTTC
CDR3 protein: CSARAGTAQETQYF

CDR3 length: 15
V gene: TRBV21-1
clone size: few
D gene: .
J gene: TRBJ1-5
CDR3 DNA: TGTGCCAGCAGCCCCGACCCAGGGACCAATCAGCCCCAGCATTTT
CDR3 protein: CASSPDPGTNQPQHF

CDR3 length: 13
V gene: TRBV20-1
clone size: .
D gene: .
J gene: TRBJ1-5
CDR3 DNA: TGCAGTGCTAGAGGCTGGGAGAATCAGCCCCAGCATTTT
CDR3 protein: CSARGWENQPQHF

CDR3 length: 15
V gene: TRBV6-1
clone size: few
D gene: TRBD2
J gene: TRBJ2-2
CDR3 DNA: TGTGCCAGCAGCGAGAGCGGGGGGGCCCCCGGGGAGCTGTTTTTT
CDR3 protein: CASSESGGAPGELFF

CDR3 length: 14
V gene: TRBV29-1
clone size: .
D gene: .
J gene: TRBJ1-1
CDR3 DNA: TGCAGCGTTCAATCAAAGACACTGATCACTGAAGCTTTCTTT
CDR3 protein: CSVQSKTLITEAFF

CDR3 length: 12
V gene: TRBV20-1
clone size: many
D gene: TRBD2
J gene: TRBJ2-7
CDR3 DNA: TGCAGTGCTAGAGGGGAGGGATACGAGCAGTACTTC
CDR3 protein: CSARGEGYEQYF

CDR3 length: 12
V gene: TRBV6-2/TRBV6-3
clone size: medium-sized
D gene: .
J gene: TRBJ1-5
CDR3 DNA: TGTGCCAGCAGTCCGAGGGTTCAGCCCCAGCATTTT
CDR3 protein: CASSPRVQPQHF

CDR3 length: 14
V gene: TRBV3-1
clone size: many
D gene: TRBD1
J gene: TRBJ1-6
CDR3 DNA: TGTGCCAGCAGCCAAGGACAGGGGAATTCACCCCTCCACTTT
CDR3 protein: CASSQGQGNSPLHF

CDR3 length: 16
V gene: TRBV3-1
clone size: many
D gene: TRBD2
J gene: TRBJ2-5
CDR3 DNA: TGTGCCAGCAGCCAAGACCCCGGGACTAGCGGAGAGACCCAGTACTTC
CDR3 protein: CASSQDPGTSGETQYF

CDR3 length: 12
V gene: TRBV29-1
clone size: few
D gene: .
J gene: TRBJ1-1
CDR3 DNA: TGCAGCGTAGCGGTGGGAGACACTGAAGCTTTCTTT
CDR3 protein: CSVAVGDTEAFF

CDR3 length: 14
V gene: TRBV28
clone size: .
D gene: .
J gene: TRBJ1-2
CDR3 DNA: TGTGCCAGCAGTCCGTATGGGGGAGGAAAGGGCTACACCTTC
CDR3 protein: CASSPYGGGKGYTF

CDR3 length: 15
V gene: TRBV5-1
clone size: many
D gene: TRBD2
J gene: TRBJ2-1
CDR3 DNA: TGCGCCAGCAGCTCCCTGAGCGGGGGGGACGGTGAGCAGTTCTTC
CDR3 protein: CASSSLSGGDGEQFF

CDR3 length: 17
V gene: TRBV4-2
clone size: .
D gene: .
J gene: TRBJ2-3
CDR3 DNA: TGTGCCAGCAGCCAAGGAAACTCAGGGGGAGGTACAGATACGCAGTATTTT
CDR3 protein: CASSQGNSGGGTDTQYF

CDR3 length: 17
V gene: TRBV7-2
clone size: .
D gene: TRBD2
J gene: TRBJ2-3
CDR3 DNA: TGTGCCAGCAGCCTCAGGAAGCGGGGGATTAGCACAGATACGCAGTATTTT
CDR3 protein: CASSLRKRGISTDTQYF

CDR3 length: 12
V gene: TRBV27
clone size: many
D gene: .
J gene: TRBJ2-7
CDR3 DNA: TGTGCCAGCAGCGAGAGGGATAGCGAGCAGTACTTC
CDR3 protein: CASSERDSEQYF

CDR3 length: 14
V gene: TRBV9
clone size: once
D gene: .
J gene: TRBJ1-5
CDR3 DNA: TGTGCCAGCAGCCCCGGGGACACCCATCAGCCCCAGCATTTT
CDR3 protein: CASSPGDTHQPQHF

CDR3 length: 18
V gene: TRBV15
clone size: few
D gene: .
J gene: TRBJ2-2
CDR3 DNA: TGTGCCACCAGCAGAGTTAACGACAGGTGGGGGTGGAGCGGGGAGCTGTTTTTT
CDR3 protein: CATSRVNDRWGWSGELFF

CDR3 length: 15
V gene: TRBV6-2/TRBV6-3
clone size: many
D gene: .
J gene: TRBJ1-5
CDR3 DNA: TGTGCCAGCAGTTTGAACAGGGTTGGCTTTCAGCCCCAGCATTTT
CDR3 protein: CASSLNRVGFQPQHF

CDR3 length: 15
V gene: TRBV7-2
clone size: many
D gene: TRBD1
J gene: TRBJ1-2
CDR3 DNA: TGTGCCAGCAGCTCGAGGACAGGGGGCAACTATGGCTACACCTTC
CDR3 protein: CASSSRTGGNYGYTF

CDR3 length: 13
V gene: TRBV27
clone size: many
D gene: .
J gene: TRBJ2-1
CDR3 DNA: TGTGCCAGCAGTCCCGGGACTTACAATGAGCAGTTCTTC
CDR3 protein: CASSPGTYNEQFF

CDR3 length: 15
V gene: TRBV4-1
clone size: few
D gene: TRBD1
J gene: TRBJ1-2
CDR3 DNA: TGCGCCAGCAGCCAAGAAGGGGACAGTCTCTATGGCTACACCTTC
CDR3 protein: CASSQEGDSLYGYTF

CDR3 length: 15
V gene: TRBV3-1
clone size: .
D gene: .
J gene: TRBJ1-2
CDR3 DNA: TGTGCCAGCAGCCAAGTCTCCACCGAAAGCTATGGCTACACCTTC
CDR3 protein: CASSQVSTESYGYTF

CDR3 length: 15
V gene: TRBV7-9
clone size: few
D gene: .
J gene: TRBJ1-1
CDR3 DNA: TGTGCCAGCAGCCCACCAGGAGAAAGAAACACTGAAGCTTTCTTT
CDR3 protein: CASSPPGERNTEAFF

CDR3 length: 14
V gene: TRBV6-6
clone size: .
D gene: .
J gene: TRBJ2-1
CDR3 DNA: TGTGCCAGCAGAGCGGAGCGTCCCTACAATGAGCAGTTCTTC
CDR3 protein: CASRAERPYNEQFF

CDR3 length: 13
V gene: TRBV20-1
clone size: .
D gene: TRBD1
J gene: TRBJ1-2
CDR3 DNA: TGCAGTGCTCGGGGACAGGCGCTCTATGGCTACACCTTC
CDR3 protein: CSARGQALYGYTF

CDR3 length: 13
V gene: TRBV20-1
clone size: few
D gene: .
J gene: TRBJ1-5
CDR3 DNA: TGCAGTGCCCAAAGCCACATCAATCAGCCCCAGCATTTT
CDR3 protein: CSAQSHINQPQHF

CDR3 length: 15
V gene: TRBV7-8
clone size: few
D gene: TRBD1
J gene: TRBJ2-2
CDR3 DNA: TGTGCCAGCAGCTTGAAGGGGGCGGACACCGGGGAGCTGTTTTTT
CDR3 protein: CASSLKGADTGELFF

CDR3 length: 12
V gene: TRBV10-2
clone size: few
D gene: .
J gene: TRBJ2-1
CDR3 DNA: TGCGCCAGCAGTGAGGAGGGGAATGAGCAGTTCTTC
CDR3 protein: CASSEEGNEQFF

CDR3 length: 13
V gene: TRBV4-1
clone size: few
D gene: .
J gene: TRBJ2-1
CDR3 DNA: TGCGCCAGCAGCATAGGGTCCTACAATGAGCAGTTCTTC
CDR3 protein: CASSIGSYNEQFF

CDR3 length: 14
V gene: TRBV7-3
clone size: few
D gene: .
J gene: TRBJ2-3
CDR3 DNA: TGTGCCAGCAGCCCAGGCGGGCCCCCAGATACGCAGTATTTT
CDR3 protein: CASSPGGPPDTQYF

CDR3 length: 14
V gene: TRBV5-1
clone size: .
D gene: TRBD1
J gene: TRBJ1-1
CDR3 DNA: TGCGCCAGCAGCTGGGGACAGGAAAACACTGAAGCTTTCTTT
CDR3 protein: CASSWGQENTEAFF

CDR3 length: 12
V gene: TRBV11-2
clone size: many
D gene: .
J gene: TRBJ2-1
CDR3 DNA: TGTGCCAGCAGCGCGGACTATGATGAGCAGTTCTTC
CDR3 protein: CASSADYDEQFF

CDR3 length: 16
V gene: TRBV11-2
clone size: many
D gene: TRBD1
J gene: TRBJ2-7
CDR3 DNA: TGTGCCAGCAGCTTAGAGTCTTCAGGGGGCTTTAGAGAGCAGTACTTC
CDR3 protein: CASSLESSGGFREQYF

CDR3 length: 11
V gene: TRBV12-3/TRBV12-4
clone size: many
D gene: .
J gene: TRBJ2-5
CDR3 DNA: TGTGCCAGCAGTTTAGCGGAGACCCAGTACTTC
CDR3 protein: CASSLAETQYF

CDR3 length: 15
V gene: TRBV6-5
clone size: many
D gene: TRBD2
J gene: TRBJ2-1
CDR3 DNA: TGTGCCAGCAGCCGATCCGACACGGGAGGCAATGAGCAGTTCTTC
CDR3 protein: CASSRSDTGGNEQFF

CDR3 length: 12
V gene: TRBV29-1
clone size: few
D gene: TRBD1
J gene: TRBJ2-7
CDR3 DNA: TGCAGCGTTGAGACAGGGATCTACGAGCAGTACTTC
CDR3 protein: CSVETGIYEQYF

CDR3 length: 11
V gene: TRBV6-2/TRBV6-3
clone size: .
D gene: .
J gene: TRBJ1-1
CDR3 DNA: TGTGCCAGCAGGGACCTAACTGAAGCTTTCTTT
CDR3 protein: CASRDLTEAFF

CDR3 length: 14
V gene: TRBV5-1
clone size: .
D gene: .
J gene: TRBJ2-2
CDR3 DNA: TGCGCCAGCAGCTCAGGGATGGACACCGGGGAGCTGTTTTTT
CDR3 protein: CASSSGMDTGELFF

CDR3 length: 11
V gene: TRBV29-1
clone size: many
D gene: .
J gene: TRBJ2-5
CDR3 DNA: TGCAGCGTGGAAAGTCAAGAGACCCAGTACTTC
CDR3 protein: CSVESQETQYF